This TCR beta chain is drawn from a study of metastatic and nonmetastatic thyroid tumors. For the study at large: Repertoires from malignant and benign thyroid patients were compared across blood and tumor or nodule tissue.

CDR1 and CDR2 from the germline V gene are LGHDT and YNNKEL (reference sequence). Losses at the gene ends were 4 bases for V and 3 bases for J; bases not matched to a gene: 4. The CDR3 has 15 residues. Authors' methods: What underpinned the distant-metastasis classifier for papillary thyroid cancer was the set of CDR3 differences across clinicopathological groups. TCRdb called clones again from the PCR reads with MiXCR. V and J calls and clone size were set by TCRdb, not the authors. The table records 84,000 or so clones, approximately 9% of them present only once. Treatment of any kind had been given to no patient before thyroid surgery. Study outcomes and limitations: Malignant tumors reportedly showed significantly higher TCR beta diversity than benign nodules in both blood and tumor.

This clone was counted ten times or more. Its antigen is as yet unknown. The chain combines TRBV3-1 with TRBJ2-2; 8 nucleotides match TRBD1. The sample was blood. The TCR comes from a female donor with papillary thyroid cancer or a benign thyroid nodule (not recorded which). Some clones in this sample may be carry-over from other donors' samples. The CDR3 here is CASSPRQGYTGELFF. Here the CDR3 DNA reads TGTGCCAGCAGCCCTCGACAGGGGTACACCGGGGAGCTGTTTTTT.